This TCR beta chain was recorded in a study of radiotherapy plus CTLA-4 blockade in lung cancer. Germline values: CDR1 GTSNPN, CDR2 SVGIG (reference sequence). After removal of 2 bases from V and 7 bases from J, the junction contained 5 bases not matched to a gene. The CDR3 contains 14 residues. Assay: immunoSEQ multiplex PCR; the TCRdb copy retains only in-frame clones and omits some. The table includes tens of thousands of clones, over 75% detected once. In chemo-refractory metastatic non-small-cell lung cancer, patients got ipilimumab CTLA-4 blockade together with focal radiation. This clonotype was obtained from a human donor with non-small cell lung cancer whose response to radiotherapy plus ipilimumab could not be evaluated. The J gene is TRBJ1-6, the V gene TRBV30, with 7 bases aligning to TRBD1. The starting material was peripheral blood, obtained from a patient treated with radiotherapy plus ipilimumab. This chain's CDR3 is CAWSPTGINSPLHF. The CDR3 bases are TGTGCCTGGAGTCCGACAGGGATCAATTCACCCCTCCACTTT. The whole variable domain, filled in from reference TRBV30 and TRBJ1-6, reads SQTIHQWPATLVQPVGSPLSLECTVEGTSNPNLYWYRQAAGRGLQLLFYSVGIGQISSEVPQNLSASRPQDRQFILSSKKLLLSDSGFYLCAWSPTGINSPLHFGNGTRLTVT.